Listed below are T cell receptor beta chains from one sample, sequenced in a study of shared clonotypes between healthy human individuals. Using immunoSEQ multiplex PCR, the repertoire was profiled, and TCRdb retains in-frame clones only, with some absent. The table shows approximately 1.5 million clones, with 98% occurring only once. The sequenced sample was naive CD4+ T cells sorted from blood. The receptors originated from a man younger than 45 in good health. The CDR3 runs from the conserved cysteine through the conserved F or W. A D gene is named only where the DNA matches it firmly. Some rows mark clone size as missing; the rest say once, few, many or name a class of expanded clone.

NA	TRBJ2-3	NA	TRBV2	CASNIDSPTDTQYF	TGTGCCAGCAACATAGACAGTCCCACAGATACGCAGTATTTT
TRBD2	TRBJ2-7	NA	TRBV5-1	CASSLARLAGAPLKEQYF	TGCGCCAGCAGCTTGGCCAGGCTAGCGGGAGCTCCCTTAAAGGAGCAGTACTTC
TRBD1	TRBJ2-7	NA	TRBV5-1	CASSFRTGAYYEQYF	TGCGCCAGCAGCTTCAGGACAGGGGCTTACTACGAGCAGTACTTC
NA	TRBJ2-5	NA	TRBV11-2	CASSPPPGRHHQETQYF	TGTGCCAGCAGCCCCCCACCGGGCCGACATCACCAAGAGACCCAGTACTTC
NA	TRBJ2-7	once	TRBV9	CASSVGLDNSPYYEQYF	TGTGCCAGCAGCGTAGGGCTCGACAACTCCCCTTACTACGAGCAGTACTTC
TRBD1	TRBJ1-4	NA	TRBV5-1	CASSSTGLTNEKLFF	TGCGCCAGCAGCTCGACAGGGTTGACTAATGAAAAACTGTTTTTT
TRBD2	TRBJ2-2	NA	TRBV5-1	CASSLATSGVMGELFF	TGCGCCAGCAGCTTGGCGACTAGCGGCGTCATGGGGGAGCTGTTTTTT
NA	TRBJ2-3	NA	TRBV7-8	CASSKTTPVIDTQYF	TGTGCCAGCAGCAAAACAACCCCGGTGATAGATACGCAGTATTTT
NA	TRBJ1-5	NA	TRBV30	CAWARGAAQPQHF	TGTGCCTGGGCTAGGGGGGCTGCTCAGCCCCAGCATTTT
TRBD1	TRBJ2-2	NA	TRBV28	CASSGQGGNPGELFF	TGTGCCAGCAGCGGACAGGGGGGGAACCCCGGGGAGCTGTTTTTT
NA	TRBJ2-7	NA	TRBV9	CASSVDWVGEQYF	TGTGCCAGCAGCGTAGATTGGGTCGGGGAGCAGTACTTC
NA	TRBJ2-4	NA	TRBV10-2	CASSDLGGAKNIQYF	TGCGCCAGCAGTGACCTTGGCGGCGCGAAAAACATTCAGTACTTC
TRBD1	TRBJ2-3	once	TRBV7-8	CASSFRTGSTDTQYF	TGTGCCAGCAGCTTTCGGACAGGAAGCACAGATACGCAGTATTTT
NA	TRBJ2-7	once	TRBV28	CASSLYGILSYEQYF	TGTGCCAGCAGTTTATACGGGATACTCTCCTACGAGCAGTACTTC
TRBD2	TRBJ2-1	NA	TRBV27	CASRRGLASSYNEQFF	TGTGCCAGCAGGAGGGGACTAGCGAGCTCCTACAATGAGCAGTTCTTC
NA	TRBJ2-1	NA	TRBV10-1	CASSELRASSYNEQFF	TGCGCCAGCAGTGAGTTAAGGGCAAGCTCCTACAATGAGCAGTTCTTC
TRBD2	TRBJ2-1	NA	TRBV7-3	CASSLTLGGSDEQFF	TGTGCCAGCAGCTTAACACTGGGCGGGAGCGATGAGCAGTTCTTC
NA	TRBJ1-5	NA	TRBV27	CASSLLATQPQHF	TGTGCCAGCAGTTTACTGGCTACGCAGCCCCAGCATTTT
NA	TRBJ2-7	NA	TRBV18	CASSPRYSGGGYEQYF	TGTGCCAGCTCACCACGGTATTCCGGGGGCGGGTACGAGCAGTACTTC
NA	TRBJ1-5	NA	TRBV28	CASSFRGTGNQPQHF	TGTGCCAGCAGTTTTCGAGGGACGGGCAATCAGCCCCAGCATTTT
NA	TRBJ2-7	NA	TRBV7-9	CASSLSAVIDYEQYF	TGTGCCAGCAGCTTATCGGCCGTAATCGATTACGAGCAGTACTTC
TRBD1	TRBJ2-5	NA	TRBV18	CASSLQTGGQGAGETQYF	TGTGCCAGCTCACTACAGACGGGCGGACAGGGGGCTGGAGAGACCCAGTACTTC
NA	TRBJ1-2	once	TRBV27	CASSLSRFSGSRGYGYTF	TGTGCCAGCAGTTTATCGAGATTTAGTGGAAGTCGCGGCTATGGCTACACCTTC
NA	TRBJ1-5	NA	TRBV7-2	CASSPRGHSTYQPQHF	TGTGCCAGCAGCCCAAGGGGTCACTCAACTTATCAGCCCCAGCATTTT
NA	TRBJ2-3	NA	TRBV7-2	CASSLDFGRDTQYF	TGTGCCAGCAGCTTAGATTTTGGGCGGGATACGCAGTATTTT
NA	TRBJ2-7	NA	TRBV20-1	CSAIPYEQYF	TGCAGTGCTATCCCCTACGAGCAGTACTTC
TRBD2	TRBJ2-1	NA	TRBV4-2	CASSQVAGVGNEQFF	TGTGCCAGCAGCCAAGTCGCGGGAGTTGGCAATGAGCAGTTCTTC
TRBD1	TRBJ2-2	NA	TRBV10-2	CASSEPHRGLYTGELFF	TGCGCCAGCAGTGAGCCTCACAGGGGGCTCTACACCGGGGAGCTGTTTTTT
NA	TRBJ2-2	NA	TRBV11-2	CASSFTGNTGELFF	TGTGCCAGCAGCTTTACGGGGAACACCGGGGAGCTGTTTTTT
NA	TRBJ1-2	NA	TRBV18	CASSPPGLNYGYTF	TGTGCCAGCTCACCTCCTGGCTTAAACTATGGCTACACCTTC
NA	TRBJ2-1	NA	TRBV13	CASSLRLGKQFF	TGTGCCAGCAGCTTACGGCTCGGGAAGCAGTTCTTC
NA	TRBJ2-5	NA	TRBV7-2	CASSPPSAETQYF	TGTGCCAGCAGCCCCCCGTCAGCAGAGACCCAGTACTTC
TRBD2	TRBJ2-1	NA	TRBV29-1	CSVDGLAGNNEQFF	TGCAGCGTTGACGGACTAGCGGGGAACAATGAGCAGTTCTTC
NA	TRBJ2-5	NA	TRBV7-9	CAGSGGRRETQYF	TGTGCCGGGTCCGGGGGCAGACGAGAGACCCAGTACTTC
TRBD2	TRBJ2-1	once	TRBV15	CATSRGLAGQNYNEQFF	TGTGCCACCAGCAGGGGTCTAGCGGGACAAAACTACAATGAGCAGTTCTTC
NA	TRBJ2-5	NA	TRBV7-7	CASSKRQGQETQYF	TGTGCTAGCAGCAAAAGACAAGGCCAAGAGACCCAGTACTTC
NA	TRBJ1-1	NA	TRBV29-1	CSVGGWGDTEAFF	TGCAGCGTGGGTGGATGGGGGGACACTGAAGCTTTCTTT
TRBD2	TRBJ2-1	NA	TRBV7-8	CASSPGPQREGPSSYNEQFF	TGTGCCAGCAGCCCCGGTCCCCAGCGGGAGGGCCCTAGCTCCTACAATGAGCAGTTCTTC